The rows below give T cell receptor beta chains drawn from one sample of a study of T-cell reconstitution after alpha-beta-depleted transplantation in children. TCRdb re-derived calls from the PCR reads in MiXCR, one entry per CDR3 protein. The sample carries more than 200,000 distinct CDR3 sequences, about 23% recorded once. The sample consisted of PBMCs, taken before TCRalphabeta/CD19-depleted stem cell transplant. The receptor set was obtained from a girl aged 2-9 years with Fanconi anemia, due to receive a stem cell transplant. Both conserved end residues are part of each CDR3. A D gene is named only where the DNA matches it firmly. Not every row has a clone size; where given, it reads once, few, many or a size class.

clone size: -; J gene: TRBJ2-3; D gene: TRBD1; V gene: TRBV7-2; CDR3 DNA: TGTGCCAGCAGCTTCACAGGGGGCGCTTGGATAGATACGCAGTATTTT; CDR3 protein: CASSFTGGAWIDTQYF
clone size: -; J gene: TRBJ2-5; D gene: -; V gene: TRBV7-9; CDR3 DNA: TGTGCCAGCAGCTCTCTTCGGGTCCAAGAGACCCAGTACTTC; CDR3 protein: CASSSLRVQETQYF
clone size: -; J gene: TRBJ1-5; D gene: -; V gene: TRBV4-1; CDR3 DNA: TGCGCCAGCAGCCGGTCCTCGGACTGGGTTCAGCCCCAGCATTTT; CDR3 protein: CASSRSSDWVQPQHF
clone size: few; J gene: TRBJ2-1; D gene: -; V gene: TRBV5-4; CDR3 DNA: TGTGCCAGCAGCGCAGGGGATCTGTACAATGAGCAGTTCTTC; CDR3 protein: CASSAGDLYNEQFF
clone size: many; J gene: TRBJ2-1; D gene: TRBD2; V gene: TRBV7-3; CDR3 DNA: TGTGCCAGCAGCCCTAGCGGGGGCATAGTCTACAATGAGCAGTTCTTC; CDR3 protein: CASSPSGGIVYNEQFF
clone size: many; J gene: TRBJ2-3; D gene: -; V gene: TRBV5-1; CDR3 DNA: TGCGCCAGCCGGGTGAGGCCAAGCACAGATACGCAGTATTTT; CDR3 protein: CASRVRPSTDTQYF
clone size: few; J gene: TRBJ2-5; D gene: -; V gene: TRBV11-2; CDR3 DNA: TGTGCCAGCAGCAGATCCCAGGGGCAAGAGACCCAGTACTTC; CDR3 protein: CASSRSQGQETQYF
clone size: -; J gene: TRBJ2-3; D gene: TRBD2; V gene: TRBV7-3; CDR3 DNA: TGTGCCAGCAGCCTCGCTAGCGGGGGGGCTCTAAATACGCAGTATTTT; CDR3 protein: CASSLASGGALNTQYF
clone size: few; J gene: TRBJ1-1; D gene: TRBD1; V gene: TRBV7-3; CDR3 DNA: TGTGCCAGCAGCCGACAGGGAGGCACTGAAGCTTTCTTT; CDR3 protein: CASSRQGGTEAFF
clone size: few; J gene: TRBJ2-3; D gene: -; V gene: TRBV25-1; CDR3 DNA: TGTGCCAGCAGTGAACGAGGTGTGCGGCAGAGCACAGATACGCAGTATTTT; CDR3 protein: CASSERGVRQSTDTQYF
clone size: -; J gene: TRBJ1-3; D gene: -; V gene: TRBV7-2; CDR3 DNA: TGTGCCAGCAGCCGCAGACACTTCTCTGGAAACACCATATATTTT; CDR3 protein: CASSRRHFSGNTIYF
clone size: few; J gene: TRBJ2-3; D gene: -; V gene: TRBV27; CDR3 DNA: TGTGCCAGCAGTTGGGTGGGGGCAGATACGCAGTATTTT; CDR3 protein: CASSWVGADTQYF
clone size: few; J gene: TRBJ2-3; D gene: -; V gene: TRBV20-1; CDR3 DNA: TGCAGTGCTAGAGCCGGTCGGGGTATGCAGTATTTT; CDR3 protein: CSARAGRGMQYF
clone size: -; J gene: TRBJ1-5; D gene: -; V gene: TRBV12-3/TRBV12-4; CDR3 DNA: TGTGCCAGCAGTTTTCCCGGCAATCAGCCCCAGCATTTT; CDR3 protein: CASSFPGNQPQHF
clone size: -; J gene: TRBJ2-3; D gene: TRBD2; V gene: TRBV10-3; CDR3 DNA: TGTGCCATCCGACTAGCGGGGGCCACAGATACGCAGTATTTT; CDR3 protein: CAIRLAGATDTQYF
clone size: many; J gene: TRBJ2-7; D gene: -; V gene: TRBV20-1; CDR3 DNA: TGCAGTGCCAACTTGGGGGTAAACGAGCAGTACTTC; CDR3 protein: CSANLGVNEQYF
clone size: many; J gene: TRBJ2-1; D gene: -; V gene: TRBV9; CDR3 DNA: TGTGCCAGCAGCGTAGACATTAATGAGCAGTTCTTC; CDR3 protein: CASSVDINEQFF
clone size: -; J gene: TRBJ2-1; D gene: TRBD1; V gene: TRBV29-1; CDR3 DNA: TGCAGCGTTGAACCGGGACAGAAAAACGAGTTCTTC; CDR3 protein: CSVEPGQKNEFF
clone size: few; J gene: TRBJ2-3; D gene: -; V gene: TRBV5-1; CDR3 DNA: TGCGCCAGCAGACTGGGGGGCTATAGCACAGATACGCAGTATTTT; CDR3 protein: CASRLGGYSTDTQYF
clone size: -; J gene: TRBJ2-7; D gene: TRBD1; V gene: TRBV20-1; CDR3 DNA: TGCAGTGCTCCTGACGCCGCGGACAGGCTACTCTACGAGCAGTACTTC; CDR3 protein: CSAPDAADRLLYEQYF
clone size: few; J gene: TRBJ1-2; D gene: TRBD1; V gene: TRBV29-1; CDR3 DNA: TGCAGCGTACGACAGGGCGACTATGGCTACACCTTC; CDR3 protein: CSVRQGDYGYTF
clone size: -; J gene: TRBJ2-3; D gene: -; V gene: TRBV5-1; CDR3 DNA: TGCGCCAGCAGCCAGGGTAGGGGCACAGATACGCAGTATTTT; CDR3 protein: CASSQGRGTDTQYF
clone size: -; J gene: TRBJ2-7; D gene: TRBD2; V gene: TRBV4-2; CDR3 DNA: TGTGCCAGCAGCCAAGATCTTTCCCTAGCGGGGGGGGTTGTCCGCTACGAGCAGTACTTC; CDR3 protein: CASSQDLSLAGGVVRYEQYF
clone size: -; J gene: TRBJ2-7; D gene: -; V gene: TRBV14; CDR3 DNA: TGTGCCAGCAGCCCCCAGGGGGAGGGACCTAGGGAGCAGTACTTC; CDR3 protein: CASSPQGEGPREQYF
clone size: many; J gene: TRBJ2-1; D gene: -; V gene: TRBV29-1; CDR3 DNA: TGCAGCGCCATTTCAAGAAGCTCCTACAATGAGCAGTTCTTC; CDR3 protein: CSAISRSSYNEQFF
clone size: -; J gene: TRBJ1-2; D gene: -; V gene: TRBV20-1; CDR3 DNA: TGCAGTGCTAGAGATTACGGGAGCTATGGCTACACCTTC; CDR3 protein: CSARDYGSYGYTF
clone size: many; J gene: TRBJ1-4; D gene: TRBD1; V gene: TRBV20-1; CDR3 DNA: TGCAGTGCAACAAGGGGGCGCGGTGAAGAAAAACTGTTTTTT; CDR3 protein: CSATRGRGEEKLFF
clone size: -; J gene: TRBJ2-1; D gene: -; V gene: TRBV20-1; CDR3 DNA: TGCAGTGCCAGTTGGCTAGCAGGGCCCTACAATGAGCAGTTCTTC; CDR3 protein: CSASWLAGPYNEQFF
clone size: -; J gene: TRBJ2-5; D gene: -; V gene: TRBV6-5; CDR3 DNA: TGTGCCAGCAGTTACTCGATTAGGGTGGAGACCCAGTACTTC; CDR3 protein: CASSYSIRVETQYF
clone size: few; J gene: TRBJ2-5; D gene: TRBD2; V gene: TRBV7-2; CDR3 DNA: TGTGCCAGCAGAAAGCGGGGGGCTGGGGAGACCCAGTACTTC; CDR3 protein: CASRKRGAGETQYF
clone size: -; J gene: TRBJ2-5; D gene: -; V gene: TRBV29-1; CDR3 DNA: TGCAGCGTAAGTGGCAGGGGTCTCGAACAAGAGACCCAGTACTTC; CDR3 protein: CSVSGRGLEQETQYF
clone size: -; J gene: TRBJ1-1; D gene: TRBD1; V gene: TRBV6-5; CDR3 DNA: TGTGCCAGCAGTTATACCGGGACAGGGGTCACTGAAGCTTTCTTT; CDR3 protein: CASSYTGTGVTEAFF
clone size: -; J gene: TRBJ2-2; D gene: -; V gene: TRBV5-4; CDR3 DNA: TGTGCCAGCAGCCTCCCGGGGATTACCGGGGAGCTGTTTTTT; CDR3 protein: CASSLPGITGELFF
clone size: many; J gene: TRBJ1-3; D gene: TRBD1; V gene: TRBV4-2; CDR3 DNA: TGTGCCAGCAGCCAACCGGGACAGGGAGGAAACACCATATATTTT; CDR3 protein: CASSQPGQGGNTIYF
clone size: many; J gene: TRBJ2-1; D gene: -; V gene: TRBV6-4; CDR3 DNA: TGTGCCAGCAGTGAACGGGGAAGTCACAATGAGCAGTTCTTC; CDR3 protein: CASSERGSHNEQFF
clone size: few; J gene: TRBJ2-1; D gene: -; V gene: TRBV20-1; CDR3 DNA: TGCAGTGCTAGACCGGGACCTCCCTACAATGAGCAGTTCTTC; CDR3 protein: CSARPGPPYNEQFF
clone size: -; J gene: TRBJ2-3; D gene: TRBD2; V gene: TRBV7-9; CDR3 DNA: TGTGCCAGCAGCTTTAGCGGGGAGGTGTACACAGATACGCAGTATTTT; CDR3 protein: CASSFSGEVYTDTQYF
clone size: few; J gene: TRBJ2-1; D gene: TRBD2; V gene: TRBV12-3/TRBV12-4; CDR3 DNA: TGTGCCAGCATCGCCGGAGTAGCGGGAAAGATGGGTGAGCAGTTCTTC; CDR3 protein: CASIAGVAGKMGEQFF
clone size: many; J gene: TRBJ2-5; D gene: -; V gene: TRBV24-1; CDR3 DNA: TGTGCCACCAGTGATGATGCCTCAAGGGGAGAGACCCAGTACTTC; CDR3 protein: CATSDDASRGETQYF
clone size: few; J gene: TRBJ2-7; D gene: -; V gene: TRBV11-2; CDR3 DNA: TGTGCCAGCAGCTTAGATCCAACCGGGGGCTACGAGCAGTACTTC; CDR3 protein: CASSLDPTGGYEQYF
clone size: -; J gene: TRBJ2-7; D gene: -; V gene: TRBV7-2; CDR3 DNA: TGTGCCAGCAGCTCGACGCCCGCCGGGAAGCAGTACTTC; CDR3 protein: CASSSTPAGKQYF